This T cell receptor beta chain was retrieved from a study of T cells in Graves' hyperthyroidism and ophthalmopathy (dated by TCRdb to between 2019 and 2020). In terms of the full investigation: Peripheral blood was collected at initial diagnosis, before any treatment. To identify distinguishing TCR V-J signatures, a discovery cohort of 100 patients was used, comprising 40 to 45 with Graves' ophthalmopathy and approximately 58 with stable Graves' hyperthyroidism. Prospective prediction of ophthalmopathy was tested in an independent validation cohort consisting of about 19 hyperthyroidism patients and approximately 16 patients who later progressed to ophthalmopathy. For training and testing, the 100 patients in the discovery cohort were randomly divided in a 7:3 ratio. The study also compared thyroid tissue and blood T-cell repertoires from about six Graves' hyperthyroidism patients. Following sampling, methimazole starting at 30 mg daily was given to hyperthyroidism patients, and high-dose intravenous methylprednisolone was given to ophthalmopathy patients. TCR Vbeta CDR3 sequencing of fewer than 150 peripheral blood samples (under 45 ophthalmopathy, about 74 hyperthyroidism and about 17 progressor patients) is reported in the paper.

Amplification of TCR beta CDR3 regions was carried out from RNA transcripts. The TCR CDR3 was subjected to a first round of RT-PCR using the HTBI primer set and the Qiagen OneStep RT-PCR kit. Libraries were constructed in a second round of multiplex PCR, after which size selection and purification were performed. The libraries were sequenced on an Illumina HiSeq2000 using paired-end 100 bp reads. On the study's bioinformatics: SOAPnuke was used to process the raw data, with reads discarded if the reads contained adapters or uncalled bases, had a mean Phred below 15, or lacked an exact constant-primer or identifier match. COPE v1.2.5 was used to merge the high-quality paired reads, and each unique nucleotide sequence was defined as a clonotype. MiTCR v1.1 was used to align the clonotypes against IMGT TRBV, TRBD and TRBJ reference segments. The analysis included only V-J combinations with a frequency above 0.0001, which together covered around 99% of the repertoires. A TCS score was defined as the ratio between F50 (clonal expansion) and ExV (chaos), using BLOSUM62-based TCRdist between CDR3 peptides within each V-J. Welch's t-statistics and random forest reduced 500 to 650 V-J features to roughly 13, which were used in a naive Bayes classifier (R e1071). TCRdb's own reprocessing of the public reads used fastp at Q25 and MiXCR and kept productive beta chains. Here each entry gathers all rows of one CDR3 protein and keeps the most common genes and DNA. The authors' filters were not applied to this entry. A total of some 740,000 distinct CDR3 sequences appear in this sample, 14% of them only once. The ten largest clones capture roughly 10% of the sample.

This clonotype was observed a single time. Its specific antigen is unknown. The record has no base qualities; no much larger clone is one base away. One read alone provides weak support. The paper's findings and limits, for the study overall: Ophthalmopathy was separated from stable hyperthyroidism by a 13 V-J signature model, with about 86% sensitivity and about 81% specificity obtained in cross-validation and 80%/75% obtained in testing. No statistical method was used to fix the sample size in advance, and group allocation was not hidden from the investigators. Most expanded thyroid clonotypes (frequency above 0.001) were also found in blood, which suggests that blood repertoires may mirror thyroid immune responses. In validation, the model predicted progression to ophthalmopathy a median of approximately 6.3 months before onset, with roughly 71% sensitivity and roughly 72% specificity.

For CDR1 and CDR2, the germline V gene lists LGHNA and YSLEER. Measured from the cysteine to the phenylalanine, the CDR3 is 19 residues long. The CDR3 DNA has 57 bases and is translated from base 1. Trimming leaves V shorter by 1 base and J shorter by 0 bases, with the junction holding 15 bases beyond the gene matches. Stable Graves' hyperthyroidism was defined as no progression to ophthalmopathy during 18 months of follow-up. Hyperthyroidism patients were aged 18 to 65 years and newly diagnosed, with disease duration of less than 2 months. Any patient with an uncontrolled infection, another autoimmune disease, pregnancy or lactation was excluded. Diagnoses relied on clinical symptoms, serum thyroxine and TRAb, thyroid ultrasound and orbital computed tomography. PBMCs were separated from 10 ml of fresh peripheral blood using Ficoll-Paque density gradient centrifugation. Total RNA was extracted with Trizol reagent, and quality was checked on an Agilent 2100 Bioanalyzer.

Sequenced material: blood. This chain is built from TRBV4-3 and TRBJ2-7; TRBD2 agrees with 7 junctional bases. The source is a woman younger than 30 with Graves' hyperthyroidism. Here is the DNA: TGCGCCAGCAGCCAAGGACCCACGATTCGAGCGGGAATCTCCTACGAGCAGTACTTC. It is translated as CASSQGPTIRAGISYEQYF.